Listed below are T cell receptor beta chains from one sample, sequenced in a study of blood T cell repertoires in COVID-19. TCRdb's table, derived via immunoSEQ multiplex PCR, lists solely in-frame clones and lacks some. The sample lists 200,000 to 250,000 clones; approximately 87% were seen once. The sample taken for sequencing was PBMCs or T cells enriched from blood (not recorded which). The receptors come from a woman aged 45-60 years in a cohort exposed to, infected with or recovered from COVID-19 (not recorded which). Each CDR3 is given with its conserved first and last residue. D genes are given only for firm matches. Rows give clone size only sometimes, using once, few, many, or a class for an expanded clone.

clone_size j_call v_call d_call cdr3_aa cdr3_nt
few TRBJ1-5 TRBV24-1 TRBD1 CATSDPSDRDGQPQHF TGTGCCACCAGTGATCCCTCGGACAGGGACGGGCAGCCCCAGCATTTT
NA TRBJ1-2 TRBV5-5 TRBD1 CASSFVRQGHGYTF TGTGCCAGCAGCTTTGTCAGACAGGGCCATGGCTACACCTTC
NA TRBJ1-4 TRBV5-1 NA CASSGGLANEKLFF TGCGCCAGCAGTGGAGGGTTGGCTAATGAAAAACTGTTTTTT
NA TRBJ2-3 TRBV19 TRBD1 CASRQRTGLLADTQYF TGTGCCAGTAGACAAAGGACAGGGCTTCTCGCAGATACGCAGTATTTT
NA TRBJ1-1 TRBV19 NA CASSIPSWTRPSEAFF TGTGCCAGTAGTATCCCCTCTTGGACACGACCCTCTGAAGCTTTCTTT
NA TRBJ1-1 TRBV9 NA CASSPADSYTEAFF TGTGCCAGCAGCCCAGCGGACAGCTACACTGAAGCTTTCTTT
NA TRBJ2-5 TRBV4-1 NA CASSPSLGRGETQYF TGCGCCAGCAGCCCATCCCTGGGGCGGGGAGAGACCCAGTACTTC
NA TRBJ1-2 TRBV21-1 NA CASSKEGLAGKTNGYTF TGTGCCAGCAGCAAAGAGGGGTTAGCAGGGAAGACGAATGGCTACACCTTC
NA TRBJ2-1 TRBV28 NA CASSMGGNREQFF TGTGCCAGCAGTATGGGGGGTAATAGGGAGCAGTTCTTC
NA TRBJ1-5 TRBV28 NA CASRRGGFGNQPQHF TGTGCCAGCAGGCGGGGAGGATTTGGCAATCAGCCCCAGCATTTT
NA TRBJ1-6 TRBV27 TRBD1 CASSSGTGGNSPLHF TGTGCCAGCAGTTCCGGGACAGGTGGGAATTCACCCCTCCACTTT
once TRBJ1-1 TRBV3-1/TRBV3-2 TRBD1 CASSPGTGGEGTEAFF TGTGCCAGCAGCCCCGGGACAGGGGGCGAGGGCACTGAAGCTTTCTTT
NA TRBJ2-2 TRBV27 NA CASSFTGFTGELFF TGTGCCAGCAGTTTTACAGGTTTTACCGGGGAGCTGTTTTTT
NA TRBJ2-3 TRBV7-9 TRBD1 CASSQRTGTSTDTQYF TGTGCCAGCAGCCAAAGGACAGGGACTAGCACAGATACGCAGTATTTT
NA TRBJ1-1 TRBV3-1/TRBV3-2 NA CASSQDSPGSTEAFF TGTGCCAGCAGCCAAGATTCCCCTGGGAGCACTGAAGCTTTCTTT
few TRBJ1-2 TRBV7-2 NA CASSLGRGYGYTF TGTGCCAGCAGCTTGGGCAGGGGTTATGGCTACACCTTC
NA TRBJ1-5 TRBV4-2 TRBD1 CASSQTGTGNQPQHF TGTGCCAGCAGCCAGACAGGGACGGGCAATCAGCCCCAGCATTTT
NA TRBJ2-3 TRBV9 TRBD2 CASSGRDYSTDTQYF TGTGCCAGCAGCGGCCGGGACTATAGCACAGATACGCAGTATTTT
NA TRBJ2-3 TRBV28 TRBD2 CASSGTIDTQYF TGTGCCAGCAGTGGGACTATAGATACGCAGTATTTT
NA TRBJ2-7 TRBV4-2 TRBD2 CASSQEGIAGSYEQYF TGTGCCAGCAGCCAAGAAGGAATAGCGGGGTCATACGAGCAGTACTTC
NA TRBJ2-1 TRBV7-2 TRBD2 CASSLVSAGDDNEQFF TGTGCCAGCAGCTTAGTATCAGCGGGGGACGACAATGAGCAGTTCTTC
NA TRBJ1-2 TRBV4-3 TRBD1 CASSLALPGTAFLNYGYTF TGCGCCAGCAGCCTGGCCCTCCCCGGGACAGCCTTCTTAAACTATGGCTACACCTTC
NA TRBJ1-3 TRBV20-1 NA CSASPGHLSTIYF TGCAGTGCTAGTCCGGGACACCTGAGCACCATATATTTT
NA TRBJ1-2 TRBV5-6 NA CASSLEGRTSYGYTF TGTGCCAGCAGCCTGGAGGGGCGGACAAGCTATGGCTACACCTTC
NA TRBJ1-6 TRBV13 NA CASSLATTSGNSPLHF TGTGCCAGCAGCTTAGCCACCACGTCGGGTAATTCACCCCTCCACTTT
NA TRBJ2-7 TRBV19 TRBD2 CASSLAGGSYEQYF TGTGCCAGTAGTTTAGCGGGGGGTTCCTACGAGCAGTACTTC
NA TRBJ2-1 TRBV9 NA CASSVSGARGQFF TGTGCCAGCAGCGTATCAGGGGCACGGGGGCAGTTCTTC